This T cell receptor (beta chain) stems from a study of OX40 agonist ivuxolimab in advanced cancers. The overall study: Prior therapy, whether anti-PD-1, anti-PD-L1 or anti-CTLA-4, was allowed, and roughly 44% had some. Study-wide results and caveats: Dose levels from 0.1 to 3.0 mg/kg saw CD4+ and CD8+ blood T cells expand clonally by week 6.

As to this clone: What it binds is not known.

Data came from immunoSEQ multiplex PCR; TCRdb stores just in-frame clones and leaves some out. Of 65,000 to 90,000 clones in the sample, roughly 85% were seen once. The clonotype originates from an adult with an advanced solid tumor such as melanoma, head and neck, liver or kidney cancer. This specimen was CD4+ or CD8+ T cells sorted from blood, taken in a trial of the OX40 agonist ivuxolimab.

DNA for the CDR3: TGTGCCAGCAGTTCTAAGCGGTCGACCTACGAGCAGTACTTC. It codes for CASSSKRSTYEQYF. The chain couples TRBV6-5 to TRBJ2-7; perhaps TRBD2 as D (5 bases). The CDR3 loop spans 14 amino acids. V shed 4 bases and J shed 2 bases, with 12 bases lying between them. Germline CDR1 and CDR2: MNHEY and SVGAGI.